The 3 T cell receptor beta chains below were found in one sample sequenced in a study of vaccination and CD4 T cells after COVID-19 (dated by TCRdb to about 2022). Receptor amplification or capture employed PCR. Sequencing was performed on an Illumina iSeq 100. DNA from cultured CD4+ T cells underwent TCR sequencing with the Oncomine TCR Beta short-read assay at the Johns Hopkins FTIC core. TCRdb itself trimmed the public reads at Q25 with fastp, ran MiXCR and retained productive beta chains. Rows merge per CDR3 protein into single entries with the most common DNA and genes. This sample lists under 20,000 distinct CDR3 sequences; under 25% were detected once. The top ten clones comprise 6.5% to 10% of the sample. The sample's treatment or condition label, decoded: 10-day PBMC culture with coronavirus spike peptide pools or control peptides (ViraFEST assay). Their antigens are not known. Sequencing was carried out using cultured CD4+ T cells from blood. The source of these receptors is a human donor with COVID-19.

The chain combines TRBV7-9 with TRBJ2-7; 11 nucleotides agree with TRBD2. The CDR3 totals 16 residues. Germline loops: CDR1 SEHNR, CDR2 FQNEAQ (reference sequence). The V and J ends lost 5 bases and 0 bases, in that order; junction bases with no gene match: 6. CDR3 nucleotide sequence: TGTGCCAGCAGCCCAATTACTAGCGGGGGCTCCTACGAGCAGTACTTC. Its translation is CASSPITSGGSYEQYF.

The J gene is TRBJ2-3, the V gene TRBV7-8; D unresolved. This CDR3 comprises 16 residues. The germline V gene has CDR1 SGHVS and CDR2 FQNEAQ. Trimming cost V 1 base and J 0 bases, with 11 bases left between them. The CDR3 DNA reads as TGTGCCAGCAGCTTAGATACGTCCTATAGCACAGATACGCAGTATTTT. Its protein is CASSLDTSYSTDTQYF.

This chain connects TRBV7-8 to TRBJ2-3; a weak D match, TRBD2 (5 bases). V lost 2 bases, J lost 2 bases, and 11 bases lay in between. The length of the CDR3 is 15 residues. CDR1 is SGHVS and CDR2 is FQNEAQ in the germline V gene. The CDR3 sequence: CASSLSPGFTDTQYF. The CDR3 DNA follows: TGTGCCAGCAGCTTATCACCGGGATTCACAGATACGCAGTATTTT.